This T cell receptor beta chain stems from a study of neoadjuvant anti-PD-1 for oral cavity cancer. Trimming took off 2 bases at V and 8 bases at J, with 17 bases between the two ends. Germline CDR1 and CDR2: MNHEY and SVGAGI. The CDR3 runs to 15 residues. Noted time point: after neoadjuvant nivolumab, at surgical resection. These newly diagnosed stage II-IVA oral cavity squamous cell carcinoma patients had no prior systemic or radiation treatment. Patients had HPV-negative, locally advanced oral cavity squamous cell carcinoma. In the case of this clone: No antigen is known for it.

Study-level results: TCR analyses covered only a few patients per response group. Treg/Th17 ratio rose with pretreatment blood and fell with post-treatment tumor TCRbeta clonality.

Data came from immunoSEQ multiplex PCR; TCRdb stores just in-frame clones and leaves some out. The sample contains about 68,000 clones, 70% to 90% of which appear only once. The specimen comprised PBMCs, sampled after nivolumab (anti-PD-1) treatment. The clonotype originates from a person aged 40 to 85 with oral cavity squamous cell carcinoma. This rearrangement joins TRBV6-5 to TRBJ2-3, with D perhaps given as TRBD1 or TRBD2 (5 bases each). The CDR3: CASSYGDPSLSTQYF. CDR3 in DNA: TGTGCCAGCAGTTACGGGGACCCTTCTTTAAGTACGCAGTATTTT.